The clone carrying this T cell receptor (beta chain) was detected many times. Its specificity is unknown. This record belongs to a study of Graves' ophthalmopathy and Graves' hyperthyroidism. Hyperthyroidism patients, all newly diagnosed, had under 2 months' duration and ages of 18 to 65. Lactation, pregnancy, uncontrolled infections and other autoimmune diseases were all grounds for excluding patients. Diagnosis used clinical symptoms, serum thyroxine, TRAb, thyroid ultrasound and orbital computed tomography. Study-wide findings and caveats: The model predicted progression of ophthalmopathy with a sensitivity of roughly 69%, and its specificity was 72.22%.

The sequenced template was RNA, covering the TCR beta CDR3 region. An initial RT-PCR round employing HTBI primers preceded a second-round multiplex PCR. A single record per CDR3 protein comes from TCRdb applying MiXCR to the multiplex PCR reads. In the table there are about 1.2 million distinct CDR3 sequences, roughly two fifths of which are singletons. Trimming took 4 bases from V and 3 from J; bases not matched to a gene: 4. This CDR3 has 14 residues. The germline CDR1 and CDR2 sequences are SGHRS and YFSETQ. The receptor comes from an adult man with Graves' hyperthyroidism. The rearrangement joins TRBV5-1 to TRBJ1-1, with TRBD1 matching over 9 bases. Sequenced material: peripheral blood or thyroid tissue (not recorded which). The CDR3 protein is CASSPGTGYTEAFF. CDR3 DNA sequence: TGCGCCAGCAGCCCAGGGACAGGGTACACTGAAGCTTTCTTT. The variable domain in full, with the rest retrieved from reference TRBV5-1 and TRBJ1-1, is KAGVTQTPRYLIKTRGQQVTLSCSPISGHRSVSWYQQTPGQGLQFLFEYFSETQRNKGNFPGRFSGRQFSNSRSEMNVSTLELGDSALYLCASSPGTGYTEAFFGQGTRLTVV.